A selection of T cell receptor beta chains follows, all from one sample in a study of blood T cell repertoires in COVID-19. Clones were sequenced by immunoSEQ multiplex PCR, and TCRdb holds only the in-frame ones, with some missing. Of more than 150,000 clones in the sample, about 80% were seen once. The material sequenced was PBMCs or T cells enriched from blood (not recorded which). Receptors originate from a man between 45 and 60 years old who had recovered from COVID-19. Each CDR3 is given with its conserved first and last residue. Each record gives: CDR3 protein, CDR3 DNA, clone size, V gene, J gene, D gene. D genes are given only for firm matches. Clone size is shown for a subset of rows, as once, few, many or a class of expanded clone.

CDR3aa: CASSSGGGRRINEQFF; CDR3nt: TGTGCCAGCAGCTCGGGAGGCGGGAGGAGAATAAATGAGCAGTTCTTC; abundance: .; v_gene: TRBV11-2; j_gene: TRBJ2-1; d_gene: TRBD2
CDR3aa: CASSLGLAAGRTDTQYF; CDR3nt: TGCGCCAGCAGCTTGGGACTAGCGGCAGGACGCACAGATACGCAGTATTTT; abundance: .; v_gene: TRBV5-1; j_gene: TRBJ2-3; d_gene: TRBD2
CDR3aa: CASSQLWDSDYGYTF; CDR3nt: TGTGCCAGCAGTCAGCTTTGGGACAGCGACTATGGCTACACCTTC; abundance: .; v_gene: TRBV6-6; j_gene: TRBJ1-2; d_gene: TRBD1
CDR3aa: CASSLRTTSQETQYF; CDR3nt: TGTGCCAGCAGTCTCAGGACTACCTCCCAAGAGACCCAGTACTTC; abundance: once; v_gene: TRBV6-5; j_gene: TRBJ2-5; d_gene: .
CDR3aa: CASSHGQYSQETQYF; CDR3nt: TGCGCCAGCAGCCACGGACAGTACTCCCAAGAGACCCAGTACTTC; abundance: .; v_gene: TRBV4-1; j_gene: TRBJ2-5; d_gene: .
CDR3aa: CASSEPSGVGQETQYF; CDR3nt: TGCGCCAGCAGTGAGCCTAGCGGGGTGGGGCAAGAGACCCAGTACTTC; abundance: .; v_gene: TRBV10-2; j_gene: TRBJ2-5; d_gene: TRBD2
CDR3aa: CASSRTSGRAQWGQYF; CDR3nt: TGTGCCAGCAGCCGGACTAGCGGGAGGGCCCAATGGGGGCAGTACTTC; abundance: .; v_gene: TRBV11-2; j_gene: TRBJ2-7; d_gene: TRBD2
CDR3aa: CASSPGGYEQYF; CDR3nt: TGTGCCAGCAGCCCGGGGGGCTACGAGCAGTACTTC; abundance: .; v_gene: TRBV11-3; j_gene: TRBJ2-7; d_gene: TRBD2
CDR3aa: CASSGVRGYGKLFF; CDR3nt: TGTGCCAGCAGCGGGGTTAGGGGCTATGGAAAACTGTTTTTT; abundance: few; v_gene: TRBV7-9; j_gene: TRBJ1-4; d_gene: .
CDR3aa: CASSQGTTSSRGYTF; CDR3nt: TGTGCCAGCAGCCAAGGGACAACGTCTTCTCGTGGCTACACCTTC; abundance: .; v_gene: TRBV3-1/TRBV3-2; j_gene: TRBJ1-2; d_gene: .
CDR3aa: CASSIRQGAAYGYTF; CDR3nt: TGTGCCAGCAGTATTCGACAGGGAGCGGCCTATGGCTACACCTTC; abundance: .; v_gene: TRBV27; j_gene: TRBJ1-2; d_gene: TRBD1
CDR3aa: CASSFTGLNTEAFF; CDR3nt: TGTGCCAGCAGCTTTACGGGGTTAAACACTGAAGCTTTCTTT; abundance: .; v_gene: TRBV7-8; j_gene: TRBJ1-1; d_gene: .
CDR3aa: CASSELVTGGEQYF; CDR3nt: TGCGCCAGCAGTGAGCTCGTGACAGGGGGCGAGCAGTACTTC; abundance: .; v_gene: TRBV10-2; j_gene: TRBJ2-7; d_gene: TRBD1
CDR3aa: CASAMGGSGPTNEKLFF; CDR3nt: TGTGCCAGCGCCATGGGGGGGTCTGGCCCAACTAATGAAAAACTGTTTTTT; abundance: .; v_gene: TRBV5-4; j_gene: TRBJ1-4; d_gene: .
CDR3aa: CASSPLRTGVSTDTQYF; CDR3nt: TGTGCCAGCAGCCCGCTAAGGACGGGGGTCAGCACAGATACGCAGTATTTT; abundance: .; v_gene: TRBV5-6; j_gene: TRBJ2-3; d_gene: .
CDR3aa: CASSQGGILYGYTF; CDR3nt: TGTGCCAGCAGCCAAGGCGGGATACTCTATGGCTACACCTTC; abundance: .; v_gene: TRBV3-1/TRBV3-2; j_gene: TRBJ1-2; d_gene: .
CDR3aa: CASSGGGVDTQYF; CDR3nt: TGTGCCAGCAGCGGGGGAGGGGTAGATACGCAGTATTTT; abundance: .; v_gene: TRBV9; j_gene: TRBJ2-3; d_gene: TRBD2
CDR3aa: CSASLRQDGYTF; CDR3nt: TGCAGTGCTAGTCTCCGGCAGGATGGCTACACCTTC; abundance: .; v_gene: TRBV20-1; j_gene: TRBJ1-2; d_gene: .
CDR3aa: CASSSSGTYAYEQYF; CDR3nt: TGTGCCAGCAGCTCCTCCGGGACATACGCCTACGAGCAGTACTTC; abundance: .; v_gene: TRBV5-8; j_gene: TRBJ2-7; d_gene: .
CDR3aa: CASSDEGSNTEAFF; CDR3nt: TGTGCCAGCAGTGATGAGGGCTCGAACACTGAAGCTTTCTTT; abundance: .; v_gene: TRBV2; j_gene: TRBJ1-1; d_gene: .
CDR3aa: CASSPGTGGTYEQYF; CDR3nt: TGTGCCAGCAGCCCCGGGACAGGGGGAACCTACGAGCAGTACTTC; abundance: .; v_gene: TRBV2; j_gene: TRBJ2-7; d_gene: TRBD1
CDR3aa: CASRGGSSYNEQFF; CDR3nt: TGTGCCAGCCGCGGGGGGAGCTCCTACAATGAGCAGTTCTTC; abundance: .; v_gene: TRBV2; j_gene: TRBJ2-1; d_gene: TRBD2
CDR3aa: CASRQMQGARTGELFF; CDR3nt: TGTGCCAGCAGACAAATGCAGGGGGCAAGGACCGGGGAGCTGTTTTTT; abundance: .; v_gene: TRBV28; j_gene: TRBJ2-2; d_gene: TRBD1
CDR3aa: CASSLRQGVRIGGYTF; CDR3nt: TGTGCCAGCAGTTTGAGGCAGGGGGTCCGGATAGGTGGCTACACCTTC; abundance: few; v_gene: TRBV27; j_gene: TRBJ1-2; d_gene: TRBD1
CDR3aa: CASSLRGGRTTDTQYF; CDR3nt: TGTGCCAGCAGCCTCCGCGGGGGGCGCACCACAGATACGCAGTATTTT; abundance: .; v_gene: TRBV3-1/TRBV3-2; j_gene: TRBJ2-3; d_gene: TRBD2
CDR3aa: CASSLGATESTDTQYF; CDR3nt: TGCGCCAGCAGCCTAGGAGCGACTGAAAGCACAGATACGCAGTATTTT; abundance: .; v_gene: TRBV4-1; j_gene: TRBJ2-3; d_gene: .
CDR3aa: CASTTRGMWAEAFF; CDR3nt: TGTGCCAGCACCACACGGGGGATGTGGGCAGAAGCTTTCTTT; abundance: many; v_gene: TRBV5-4; j_gene: TRBJ1-1; d_gene: .
CDR3aa: CASSPGTSGGLTDTQYF; CDR3nt: TGTGCCAGCAGTCCCGGGACTAGCGGGGGGTTGACAGATACGCAGTATTTT; abundance: .; v_gene: TRBV6-6; j_gene: TRBJ2-3; d_gene: TRBD2
CDR3aa: CASILQGSSEAFF; CDR3nt: TGTGCCAGCATCTTACAGGGTAGTTCTGAAGCTTTCTTT; abundance: .; v_gene: TRBV27; j_gene: TRBJ1-1; d_gene: .